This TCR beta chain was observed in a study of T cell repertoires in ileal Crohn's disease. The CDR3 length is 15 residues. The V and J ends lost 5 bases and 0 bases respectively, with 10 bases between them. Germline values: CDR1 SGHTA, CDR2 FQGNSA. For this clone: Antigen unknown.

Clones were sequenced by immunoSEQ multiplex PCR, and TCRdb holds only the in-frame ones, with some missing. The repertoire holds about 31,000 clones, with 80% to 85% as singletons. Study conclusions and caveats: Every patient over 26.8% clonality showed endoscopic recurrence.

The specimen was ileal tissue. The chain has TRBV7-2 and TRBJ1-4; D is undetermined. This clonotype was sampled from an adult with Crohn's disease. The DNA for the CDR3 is TGTGCCAGCAGCCCCCGGGTAGCAACTAATGAAAAACTGTTTTTT. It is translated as CASSPRVATNEKLFF.